The text below deals with one T cell receptor beta chain. This clone was detected only a few times. Its antigen is currently not known. No base-level quality is on record; no much larger clone is a single base apart. Receptor libraries were prepared by the immunoSEQ multiplex PCR assay. The multiplex PCR relied on a mix of 60 forward primers for TCR Vbeta segments and 13 reverse primers for TCR Jbeta segments. The CDR3 region of rearranged TCR beta genes was amplified from genomic DNA by a multiplex PCR assay. The Illumina HiSeq System was used to sequence the amplified TCR beta libraries as 87-base-pair reads. As for how the authors treated the data: A later analysis tallied around 82 million unique TCR beta chains across the 600 to 700 repertoires, and around 9.9 million of those chains were shared by two or more donors. To remove PCR and sequencing errors, raw reads were error-corrected and collapsed into unique sequences using a nearest-neighbor algorithm that merged closely related sequences. Alignment of CDR3 sequences to IMGT reference sequences was used to assign V, D and J gene segments. For a sequence to be retained, at least a six-nucleotide match to both a V gene segment and a J gene segment was required. Rearrangements were classified as productive when the CDR3 lacked stop codons and remained in frame with V and J, and all other rearrangements were classified as non-productive. Following IMGT convention, CDR3 was defined as the stretch from the second conserved V-encoded cysteine up to the conserved J-encoded phenylalanine. Sequences without an unambiguous match to a single V gene segment were excluded from the earlier analysis of several hundred of the donors. An earlier analysis of a few hundred of the donors called V segments functional above 56.7% productive rearrangements and segregating when the between-donor standard deviation exceeded 5%. A statistical classification framework was built for diagnosing cytomegalovirus status from the catalog of TCR beta chain sequences. In a later analysis, TCR nucleotide sequences were compared against IMGT/GENE-DB human TR gene sequences so that V and J genes could be assigned. Using the TCRdist pipeline, a later analysis assigned CDR3 sequences along with most-parsimonious VDJ recombination scenarios. A later analysis defined each TCR beta chain by its CDR3 amino acid sequence plus V-gene family, and excluded reads lacking a unique V-gene family. A later analysis removed 592 highly shared, low-generation-probability nucleotide sequences to deal with suspected cross-contamination and a sequencing artifact. In a later analysis, a clonal expansion index for each public chain was calculated from normalized within-repertoire ranks of inferred template counts. In a later analysis, generation probabilities were computed with a VDJ recombination model fitted to out-of-frame rearrangements, and the resulting probabilities were checked against IGoR. Hypergeometric tests were used in a later analysis to score TCR-TCR, TCR-HLA and TCR-CMV co-occurrence, with a repertoire-size bias correction applied to the TCR pairs. False discovery rates were estimated in a later analysis by permuting HLA or CMV assignments 20 times. In a later analysis, co-occurring TCRs were grouped with DBSCAN, and TCRdist sequence similarity was added when clustering was performed within HLA-allele-positive subsets. Repertoires with fewer than 30,000 or more than 120,000 public chains were left out of co-occurrence clustering, as were about five repertoires with anomalous nucleotide sharing. The table comes from immuneACCESS by way of TCRdb, which keeps in-frame sequences with V and J called. Part of the clones is missing from these tables; in studies checked, under half for an unresolved V gene and the rest for unknown reasons. V and J calls plus clone size are reproduced from that table; the DNA served to infer D and trimming. For this sample the table gives 84,000 or so clones, of which more than 60% were detected only once. The ten largest account for 2.7% of the sample.

This specimen belongs to a study of cytomegalovirus exposure and HLA in healthy donors (dated by TCRdb to 2016 to 2017). With regard to the full study: An earlier analysis of some 600 of the donors reported 276 Gb of sequence data and approximately 120 million unique TCR beta sequences obtained from some 200 million T cells. An early release covering 550 to 700 HLA-typed donors comprised about 300 gigabases of sequencing data and tens of millions of unique TCR sequences. Among the roughly 380 genotyped donors, approximately 76% belonged to the genetic ancestry cluster associated with self-reported Caucasian donors. The study aimed to test whether cataloging public T cell receptors could reveal signatures of past pathogen exposure. The study used immunosequencing to profile the T cell repertoires of more than 650 subjects and linked those repertoires to cytomegalovirus serostatus. A separate validation cohort of 100 to 150 different subjects was used in addition to the roughly 700-subject first cohort. To predict cytomegalovirus infection status, the study combined high-throughput TCR immunosequencing, statistical association of individual TCRs with disease status, and machine learning. To study patterns of TCR occurrence, a later analysis re-analyzed previously published TCR beta repertoires from more than 550 donors and added high-resolution HLA genotyping. In the later analysis, no new phenotypic data were used to find candidate immune exposures; instead, reliance was placed on TCR beta sequences and their occurrence across donors. In an earlier analysis of 500 to 650 of the donors, high-throughput TCR beta sequencing was used to judge whether each TCR beta V gene segment behaved as functional or pseudogenic. Donor age, sex, ethnicity and CMV serostatus were compiled together with the repertoire data. A later genetic analysis took genome-wide SNP genotypes for about three fifths of the 666 donors and used that subset as a discovery cohort. Every repertoire in the discovery cohort had been generated on one and the same sequencing platform. HLA typing covered class I and class II loci at four-digit resolution. Typing coverage differed by locus: A, B, C, DRB1 and DQB1 were typed in roughly 620-640 donors, DQA1 in around 500, DPA1 in 600 to 610, and DPB1 in roughly 450. Roughly 5 DR-DQ haplotypes were handled as single units for association and clustering, since linkage in the cohort was strong. Across 300 to 400 genotyped donors of the cohort, an average of roughly 250,000 unique TCR beta nucleotide sequences per donor were sequenced, and about a sixth of those sequences were non-productive.

Inclusive of the bounding cysteine and phenylalanine, the CDR3 is 15 residues long. The kept DNA is CDR3 alone, 45 bases in frame from the first base. V was cut back by 4 bases and J by 0 bases, leaving a gap of 13 bases between them. The germline V gene sets CDR1 to LGHNA and CDR2 to YSLEER. On the study overall, not on this receptor specifically: A cluster of highly shared sequence variants was judged likely to be a technical artifact of the sequencing pipeline. Specific HLA alleles were associated with 15,000 to 20,000 TCR beta sequences at a false discovery rate of 0.05 in a later analysis. Because counts were too low, about 18 rarely observed V segments, including chromosome 9 orphons, were left out of the earlier analysis of about 620 of the donors. The authors suggested that the approach could potentially be generalized to other disease states and immunological phenotypes. A later analysis found that most CMV-associated TCR beta chains appeared HLA-restricted, with HLA associations seemingly driven largely by CMV exposure. This cohort had only TCR beta chains sequenced, and the lack of alpha or paired-chain data limited which features could be detected. A further reported finding was that TCR beta sequences accurately predicted the HLA-A and HLA-B alleles for most subjects in the first cohort. Compared with equally common non-associated chains, HLA-associated TCR beta chains in a later analysis were more clonally expanded and had lower generation probabilities. In a later genetic analysis, fewer N-insertions in productive TCRs were reported among donors in an Asian-associated ancestry cluster than the approximately 630-donor mean. Sequencing depth was assumed to be roughly uniform across donors in the presence/absence analyses, though that assumption may not hold. An earlier analysis of some 560 of the donors showed that most TCR beta V segments appeared in productive rearrangements either about 90% or about 30% of the time, which broadly matched IMGT annotations. Because the 87-base-pair reads could not distinguish some IMGT-functional V segments, including TRBV6-2 and TRBV6-3, those segments were excluded. HLA typing was unavailable for some donors at each locus, so association tests used only the typed subset. Most TCR sequences were observed very rarely across donors, whereas some public TCRs were present in many individuals. In both the original and validation cohorts, the classifier was reported to diagnose cytomegalovirus status with high specificity and sensitivity. The study gave a list of more than 150 TCR beta chains associated with cytomegalovirus. A few of the identified cytomegalovirus-associated TCR beta chains were confirmed in vitro to be specific for cytomegalovirus antigens. An association between a missense DCLRE1C variant and V-gene and J-gene trimming of TCR beta chains was found in a later genetic analysis and replicated in an independent cohort. A later analysis reported that several top co-occurrence clusters appeared linked to parvovirus B19, influenza, CMV and Epstein-Barr virus. A later analysis found that TCR association rates varied across HLA loci, with DRB1 alleles showing the most associated TCRs and HLA-C alleles the fewest. Strong co-occurrence of HLA alleles, especially DR and DQ, made assigning TCR associations to individual alleles difficult. CMV serostatus was the only immune exposure information available for the cohort. Correlated functional status among segregating V segments might reflect linkage disequilibrium, but an unknown experimental factor could not be ruled out.

The cohort consisted of 600 or so healthy bone marrow donors. At the time of sampling, all cohort members were nominally healthy, though unrecorded immune exposures were likely present. The donor tested CMV seronegative, placing the donor among the 352 seronegative members of the cohort. A peripheral blood sample was provided by each donor, and peripheral blood mononuclear cells were used for TCR beta sequencing. The Qiagen DNeasy Blood Extraction Kit was used to extract genomic DNA from the blood cell samples. The sample consisted of PBMCs. Recombination joined TRBV4-3 with TRBJ2-7, with the D segment identity uncertain. The TCR was taken from a man aged 30-40 years in good health and CMV-seronegative. The base sequence is TGCGCCAGCAGCCTCGATACAAGGAGCTCCTACGAGCAGTACTTC. This codes for CASSLDTRSSYEQYF.